These T cell receptor beta chains were read from a single sample in a study of Graves' ophthalmopathy and Graves' hyperthyroidism. TCRdb called the multiplex PCR reads again in MiXCR, with one record for every CDR3 protein. Of some 1.1 million distinct CDR3 sequences listed, less than 45% are singletons. The specimen was peripheral blood or thyroid tissue (not recorded which). The receptor set was obtained from an adult man with Graves' hyperthyroidism. CDR3s include the opening cysteine and the closing phenylalanine or tryptophan. Each record gives: V gene, clone size, J gene, D gene, CDR3 DNA, CDR3 protein. The D gene is left open where the match is weak. Only some rows state a clone size, as once, few, many or a class for expanded clones.

v_gene: TRBV10-2; abundance: -; j_gene: TRBJ1-2; d_gene: -; CDR3nt: TGCGCCAGCAGTGAATTGCGGGGAAATAACTATGGCTACACCTTC; CDR3aa: CASSELRGNNYGYTF
v_gene: TRBV14; abundance: -; j_gene: TRBJ1-1; d_gene: -; CDR3nt: TGTGCCAGCAGCCAAGAGTGGCCCCAATCCACTGAAGCTTTCTTT; CDR3aa: CASSQEWPQSTEAFF
v_gene: TRBV9; abundance: many; j_gene: TRBJ2-7; d_gene: -; CDR3nt: TGTGCCAGCAGCGTAGCTTCCGGTGAGGGGGCGGGAGAGCAGTACTTC; CDR3aa: CASSVASGEGAGEQYF
v_gene: TRBV28; abundance: few; j_gene: TRBJ1-1; d_gene: -; CDR3nt: TGTGCCGGAGGGACAACGGGGGACACTGAAGCTTTCTTT; CDR3aa: CAGGTTGDTEAFF
v_gene: TRBV6-5; abundance: -; j_gene: TRBJ2-2; d_gene: -; CDR3nt: TGTGCCAGCAGTACCTTGGAGGAAGCCGGTGCCGGGGAGCTGTTTTTT; CDR3aa: CASSTLEEAGAGELFF
v_gene: TRBV12-3/TRBV12-4; abundance: -; j_gene: TRBJ1-2; d_gene: -; CDR3nt: TGTGCCAGCAGTTTACCTCCGGGATCCGACTATGGCTACACCTTC; CDR3aa: CASSLPPGSDYGYTF
v_gene: TRBV12-3/TRBV12-4; abundance: -; j_gene: TRBJ1-6; d_gene: -; CDR3nt: TGTGCCAGCAGCCCGGAGGACGGGAGGAGTGACTCCTATAATTCACCCCTCCACTTT; CDR3aa: CASSPEDGRSDSYNSPLHF
v_gene: TRBV10-3; abundance: many; j_gene: TRBJ2-7; d_gene: TRBD1; CDR3nt: TGTGCCATCAGTGGGACAGGGGGCTCCTACGAGCAGTACTTC; CDR3aa: CAISGTGGSYEQYF
v_gene: TRBV29-1; abundance: few; j_gene: TRBJ1-2; d_gene: -; CDR3nt: TGCAGCGTACCCAGAGGGGGCTATGGCTACACCTTC; CDR3aa: CSVPRGGYGYTF
v_gene: TRBV11-2; abundance: many; j_gene: TRBJ1-1; d_gene: -; CDR3nt: TGTGCCAGCAGCCCCATTACGAGCGGAGGGGCTTTCTTT; CDR3aa: CASSPITSGGAFF
v_gene: TRBV5-6; abundance: many; j_gene: TRBJ2-7; d_gene: TRBD1; CDR3nt: TGTGCCAGCAGCAACTCCGGGACAGGGACCCACGAGCAGTACTTC; CDR3aa: CASSNSGTGTHEQYF
v_gene: TRBV4-1; abundance: many; j_gene: TRBJ1-5; d_gene: -; CDR3nt: TGCGCCAGCAGCCAAGCTTTACAAGGACGCAGCAATCAGCCCCAGCATTTT; CDR3aa: CASSQALQGRSNQPQHF